A single sample is the source of the 18 T cell receptor beta chains below, sequenced in a study of OX40 agonist ivuxolimab in advanced cancers. Assay: immunoSEQ multiplex PCR; the TCRdb copy retains only in-frame clones and omits some. The sample has approximately 90,000 clones, about 90% seen once; the top ten hold more than 8.5%. Source: CD4+ or CD8+ T cells sorted from blood, taken in a trial of the OX40 agonist ivuxolimab. These receptor sequences come from an adult with an advanced solid tumor such as melanoma, head and neck, liver or kidney cancer.

The chain couples TRBV10-3 to TRBJ2-7, with 8 nucleotides matching TRBD1. V gave up 6 bases and J gave up 0 bases; unmatched junction bases: 4. CDR1 and CDR2 from the germline V gene are ENHRY and SYGVKD. This CDR3 has 14 amino acids. The CDR3, as DNA: TGTGCCATCAGGAGGACAGGGAGCTCCTACGAGCAGTACTTC. Translating gives CAIRRTGSSYEQYF.

The chain has TRBV5-1 and TRBJ1-2, with TRBD1 identical over 9 bases. Germline CDR1 reads SGHRS; CDR2 reads YFSETQ. Germline trimming cut 3 bases from V and 4 bases from J; bases unmatched to any gene: 10. The length of the CDR3 is 16 residues. CDR3 nucleotides: TGCGCCAGCAGCTCGGGACAGGGTGATGTAGGCTATGGCTACACCTTC. It specifies CASSSGQGDVGYGYTF.

The rearrangement uses TRBV27 and TRBJ2-1; 9 positions agree with TRBD2. The CDR3 is 14 residues long. With 7 bases clipped from V and 7 bases from J, the junction kept 8 bases outside the gene matches. Germline lookup yields CDR1 MNHEY and CDR2 SMNVEV (reference sequence). The CDR3: CASILAGGMNEQFF. The CDR3 DNA reads TGTGCCAGCATATTGGCGGGAGGGATGAATGAGCAGTTCTTC.

This chain joins TRBV11-2 and TRBJ2-1, with TRBD1 as a possible D gene (6 bases). V was pared by 8 bases and J by 3 bases, with 17 bases between. The CDR3 extends over 15 amino acids. Germline values: CDR1 SGHAT, CDR2 FQNNGV. The CDR3 here is CASASRGVDYNEQFF. In DNA, the CDR3 is TGTGCCAGCGCCTCCAGGGGAGTCGACTACAATGAGCAGTTCTTC. Full variable domain (missing parts from reference TRBV11-2 and TRBJ2-1): EAGVAQSPRYKIIEKRQSVAFWCNPISGHATLYWYQQILGQGPKLLIQFQNNGVVDDSQLPKDRFSAERLKGVDSTLKIQPAKLEDSAVYLCASASRGVDYNEQFFGPGTRLTVL.

V gene TRBV2 combines with J gene TRBJ2-4; 11 positions agree with TRBD2. The CDR3 is 14 amino acids. V was clipped by 6 bases and J by 4 bases; unmatched bases: 2. Germline values: CDR1 SNHLY, CDR2 FYNNEI. DNA for the CDR3: TGTGCCAGCAGGGGGACTAGCGGAAAAAACATTCAGTACTTC. Protein sequence: CASRGTSGKNIQYF.

The chain links TRBV19 to TRBJ2-5; 13 bases are a match to TRBD2. Germline trimming cut 1 base from V and 5 bases from J; bases unmatched to any gene: 4. Germline CDR1 and CDR2: LNHDA and SQIVND (reference sequence). The CDR3 runs to 16 residues. CDR3 sequence: CASSIAGTSGAETQYF. CDR3 nucleotides: TGTGCCAGTAGTATAGCCGGGACTAGCGGGGCGGAGACCCAGTACTTC.

The chain carries TRBV11-3 and TRBJ2-7; 7 nucleotides agree with TRBD2. Germline values: CDR1 SGHNT, CDR2 YENEEA. The CDR3 loop spans 14 amino acids. The V segment lost 3 bases and the J segment 0 bases; nucleotides outside the gene matches: 2. The DNA for the CDR3 is TGTGCCAGCAGCTTGGGGGGGAGCTCCTACGAGCAGTACTTC. Translation gives CASSLGGSSYEQYF.

The rearrangement uses TRBV18 and TRBJ1-1; D is unclear. The CDR3 length is 11 residues. Germline-derived CDR1 and CDR2 are KGHSH and LQKENI. V lost 3 bases and J lost 7, with 6 bases in between. The CDR3 bases are TGTGCCAGCTCACCTGAAGGTGAAGCTTTCTTT. Its protein product is CASSPEGEAFF.

This chain joins TRBV11-3 and TRBJ1-1; D call uncertain. Per the germline V gene, CDR1 is SGHNT and CDR2 is YENEEA. This CDR3 has 14 residues. V lost 4 bases, J lost 6 bases, and 15 bases lay in between. CDR3 sequence (DNA): TGTGCCAGCAGCTCCACCCTCGGTGGGGCTGAAGCTTTCTTT. This encodes CASSSTLGGAEAFF.

V usage is TRBV27 and J usage is TRBJ1-1, with 7 nucleotides matching TRBD1. The V and J ends lost 7 bases and 5 bases, in that order; junction bases with no gene match: 13. CDR1 and CDR2 (germline): MNHEY, SMNVEV (reference sequence). The CDR3 spans 15 residues. CDR3 sequence: CASKWSGEGATEAFF. CDR3 nucleotide sequence: TGTGCCAGCAAGTGGTCTGGAGAGGGGGCAACTGAAGCTTTCTTT.

The genes are TRBV27 and TRBJ2-7; 7 bases fit TRBD1. V gave up 2 bases and J gave up 3 bases; unmatched junction bases: 1. The germline CDR1 and CDR2 sequences are MNHEY and SMNVEV (reference sequence). The CDR3 totals 13 residues. The CDR3 protein is CASSLRTGYEQYF. CDR3 sequence (DNA): TGTGCCAGCAGTTTACGGACAGGCTACGAGCAGTACTTC.

The V call is TRBV7-8, the J call TRBJ2-5, with D possibly called TRBD1 or TRBD2 (5 bases each). Trimming cost V 5 bases and J 3 bases, with 13 bases left between them. CDR1 is SGHVS and CDR2 is FQNEAQ in the germline V gene. This CDR3 is built from 14 residues. The CDR3 DNA follows: TGTGCCAGCAGCCTCTCGGGACGGAAAGAGACCCAGTACTTC. Protein product: CASSLSGRKETQYF.

This chain connects TRBV27 to TRBJ1-1, with a possible D match to TRBD1 (6 bases). CDR3 length: 14 residues. Trimming pared 3 bases from V and 2 bases from J, leaving 10 bases between. Germline-derived CDR1 and CDR2 are MNHEY and SMNVEV (reference sequence). CDR3: CASSFRQVNTEAFF. CDR3 nucleotides: TGTGCCAGCAGTTTTAGACAGGTCAACACTGAAGCTTTCTTT.

This clone appeared once. V usage is TRBV27 and J usage is TRBJ1-3, with unresolved D. V was pared by 5 bases and J by 3 bases, with 2 bases between. The germline CDR1 and CDR2 sequences are MNHEY and SMNVEV (reference sequence). This CDR3 has 11 amino acids. CDR3 region: CASSHGNTIYF. The CDR3 DNA reads TGTGCCAGCAGTCATGGAAACACCATATATTTT.

This clone was counted a single time. The CDR3 DNA reads TGTGCCAGCAGCACGCCCGGGACACTCTACGAGCAGTACTTC. It is translated as CASSTPGTLYEQYF. This sequence joins TRBV6-6 and TRBJ2-5; D is perhaps TRBD1 (6 bases). The DNA end lines up better with TRBJ2-7; the J call may be wrong. CDR1 MNHNY and CDR2 SVGAGI come from the germline V gene (reference sequence). This CDR3 spans 14 amino acids.

The chain links TRBV5-4 to TRBJ2-1; D unclear. Germline V CDR1 and CDR2: SGHNT, YYREEE (reference sequence). CDR3 size: 12 residues. V was trimmed by 2 bases and J by 4 bases, leaving 4 bases between them. In DNA form, the CDR3 reads TGTGCCAGCAGCTTAGATTACAATGAGCAGTTCTTC. Protein: CASSLDYNEQFF.

V gene TRBV2 combines with J gene TRBJ1-6; tentatively, D is TRBD1 (5 bases). Trimming took 9 bases from V and 8 from J, leaving 17 bases between them. This CDR3 has 14 amino acids. Germline V CDR1 and CDR2: SNHLY, FYNNEI. The CDR3 is CASYEGTGDSPLHF. CDR3 in DNA: TGTGCCAGTTACGAGGGTACGGGGGATTCACCCCTCCACTTT. The full variable domain, rest sourced from reference TRBV2 and TRBJ1-6, is EPEVTQTPSHQVTQMGQEVILRCVPISNHLYFYWYRQILGQKVEFLVSFYNNEISEKSEIFDDQFSVERPDGSNFTLKIRSTKLEDSAMYFCASYEGTGDSPLHFGNGTRLTVT.

The CDR3 region has the DNA TGTGCCAGCAGTCAACCCGGGACTAGCAATGAGCAGTTCTTC. This codes for CASSQPGTSNEQFF. This chain uses TRBV27 with TRBJ2-1, with 8 nucleotides matching TRBD2. Germline assignment: CDR1 MNHEY and CDR2 SMNVEV (reference sequence). V gave up 5 bases and J gave up 6 bases; unmatched junction bases: 6. The CDR3 totals 14 residues.